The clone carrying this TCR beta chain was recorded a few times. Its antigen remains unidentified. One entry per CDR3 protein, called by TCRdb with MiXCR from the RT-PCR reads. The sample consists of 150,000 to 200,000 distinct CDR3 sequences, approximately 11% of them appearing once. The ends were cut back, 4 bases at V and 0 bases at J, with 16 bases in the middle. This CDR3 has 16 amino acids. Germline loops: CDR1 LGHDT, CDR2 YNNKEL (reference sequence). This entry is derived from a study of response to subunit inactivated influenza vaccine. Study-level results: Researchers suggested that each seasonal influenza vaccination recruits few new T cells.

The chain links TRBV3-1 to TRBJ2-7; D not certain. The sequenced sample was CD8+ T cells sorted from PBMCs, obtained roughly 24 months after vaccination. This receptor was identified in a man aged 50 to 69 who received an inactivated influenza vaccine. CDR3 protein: CASSPEMPPVSYEQYF. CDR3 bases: TGTGCCAGCAGCCCGGAGATGCCCCCCGTCTCCTACGAGCAGTACTTC.